These 17 T cell receptor beta chains share one sample of origin, sequenced in a study of T cell changes during pregnancy in multiple sclerosis. Only in-frame clones appear in the TCRdb table, and some are missing; sequencing was by immunoSEQ multiplex PCR. This table holds 90,000 to 120,000 clones, about 90% found once. Here the sequenced sample was peripheral blood, taken in the third trimester of pregnancy. These receptors were obtained from a female donor in good health, enrolled as a control in a pregnancy study.

V gene TRBV5-1 combines with J gene TRBJ2-1; no clear D. With 4 bases removed from V and 0 bases from J, the gap between germline ends came to 11 bases. Germline CDR1 and CDR2: SGHRS and YFSETQ. This CDR3 is 15 amino acids long. This chain's CDR3 is CASSRISSSYNEQFF. The DNA for the CDR3 is TGCGCCAGCAGCCGAATATCGAGCTCCTACAATGAGCAGTTCTTC.

The rearrangement links TRBV4-1 to TRBJ1-2, with D tentatively TRBD1 (5 bases). The length of the CDR3 is 15 residues. Germline CDR1 reads MGHRA; CDR2 reads YSYEKL. The V gene lost 3 bases and the J gene lost 2 bases, with 13 bases spanning the gap. The CDR3 loop reads CASSQAQGRNYGYTF. The CDR3 region has the DNA TGCGCCAGCAGCCAGGCCCAGGGTCGGAACTATGGCTACACCTTC.

The CDR3 region is CASTRLRDTEAFF. In DNA, the CDR3 is TGTGCCAGCACCCGACTCAGGGACACTGAAGCTTTCTTT. The V call is TRBV6-5, the J call TRBJ1-1, with a possible D match to TRBD1 (5 bases). The CDR3 is 13 residues long. CDR1 and CDR2 (germline): MNHEY, SVGAGI. V was pared by 7 bases and J by 3 bases, with 12 bases between.

The genes are TRBV29-1 and TRBJ2-5, with TRBD2 matching 7 bases. Germline-derived CDR1 and CDR2 are SQVTM and ANQGSEA. The V and J ends lost 8 bases and 2 bases, in that order; junction bases with no gene match: 14. The CDR3 runs to 15 residues. CDR3 protein: CSFGGASGLQETQYF. CDR3 DNA sequence: TGCAGCTTTGGCGGGGCTAGCGGACTACAAGAGACCCAGTACTTC.

The CDR3: CASSFVARKNTEAFF. The CDR3 coding sequence is TGTGCCAGCAGCTTCGTCGCCAGGAAGAACACTGAAGCTTTCTTT. The rearrangement links TRBV5-6 to TRBJ1-1; D gene ambiguous. CDR1 and CDR2 from the germline V gene are SGHDT and YYEEEE. Trimming shortened V by 2 bases and J by 1 base, and 12 bases separated the two germline ends. This CDR3 is built from 15 residues.

The chain links TRBV5-1 to TRBJ2-7; 9 bases are shared with TRBD1. Losses at the gene ends were 4 bases for V and 0 bases for J; bases not matched to a gene: 2. CDR3 length: 14 residues. The germline gives CDR1 SGHRS, CDR2 YFSETQ. The DNA for the CDR3 is TGCGCCAGCAGCAAGGACAGGGGCTCCTACGAGCAGTACTTC. Protein: CASSKDRGSYEQYF.

The chain joins TRBV21-1 to TRBJ1-2; the table names TRBD1, a call not compared with the DNA. TRBV21-1 is described as a pseudogene. This CDR3 comprises 15 residues. CDR3 bases: TGTGCCAGCAGCAAAGCTGTCAGGGGTCCTTGGGGCTACACCTTC. Amino acids: CASSKAVRGPWGYTF.

V gene TRBV2 combines with J gene TRBJ1-5, with D unclear. This CDR3 region has 15 residues. Germline CDR1 SNHLY, CDR2 FYNNEI. V gave up 3 bases and J gave up 0 bases, with 9 bases separating them. The CDR3 DNA is TGTGCCAGCAGTGATATGAGTTATAGCAATCAGCCCCAGCATTTT. This encodes CASSDMSYSNQPQHF.

The V call is TRBV7-8, the J call TRBJ2-1; no clear D gene. Trimming took off 1 base at V and 4 bases at J, with 5 bases between the two ends. From germline, CDR1 is SGHVS and CDR2 FQNEAQ. This CDR3 region has 13 residues. CDR3 DNA sequence: TGTGCCAGCAGCTTAGGCAGATACAATGAGCAGTTCTTC. Translation gives CASSLGRYNEQFF.

The sample holds one count of this clone. The V and J genes are TRBV15 and TRBJ1-3; 8 positions match TRBD1. The CDR3 has 16 residues. With V trimmed by 1 base and J by 0 bases, 2 bases remained unmatched. CDR1 is LNHNV, CDR2 YYDKDF, per germline (reference sequence). This CDR3 reads CATSRGQGNSGNTIYF. The CDR3 DNA is TGTGCCACCAGCAGAGGACAGGGGAACTCTGGAAACACCATATATTTT.

This clone was detected a few times. This chain uses TRBV5-6 with TRBJ1-2; 7 nucleotides align to TRBD1. The CDR3 extends over 15 amino acids. The germline CDR1 and CDR2 sequences are SGHDT and YYEEEE. Trimming removed 0 bases from V and 2 bases from J; junction bases left unmatched: 4. CDR3 DNA sequence: TGTGCCAGCAGCTTGGACGGGACAGAGAACTATGGCTACACCTTC. Translating it yields CASSLDGTENYGYTF.

This clone was observed once. This chain joins TRBV6-5 and TRBJ1-3; D is possibly TRBD1 (5 bases). CDR3 length: 14 amino acids. Germline-derived CDR1 and CDR2 are MNHEY and SVGAGI. The V end was cut by 6 bases, the J end by 2 bases, with 11 bases between. CDR3 nucleotides: TGTGCCAGCAGCCCGGACATTCCTGGAAACACCATATATTTT. This encodes CASSPDIPGNTIYF.

The chain is built from TRBV7-2 and TRBJ2-2; maybe TRBD1 (6 bases). This CDR3 region has 16 residues. The V end lost 5 bases, the J end lost 0 bases, and 13 bases lay between the germline ends. Germline CDR1 reads SGHTA; CDR2 reads FQGNSA. Here the CDR3 reads CASSPRGGANTGELFF. In nucleotides, the CDR3 is TGTGCCAGCAGCCCACGAGGGGGTGCGAACACCGGGGAGCTGTTTTTT.

V is TRBV27 and J is TRBJ2-7, with D tentatively TRBD1 (6 bases). This CDR3 contains 14 residues. Germline V gene sequence: CDR1 MNHEY, CDR2 SMNVEV (reference sequence). Trimming left V 6 bases short and J 2 bases short, with 14 bases between. CDR3 nucleotides: TGTGCCAGCAGCAGTGGCAGGGGCACCTACGAGCAGTACTTC. It is translated as CASSSGRGTYEQYF.

The chain joins TRBV5-6 to TRBJ2-4; possible D gene TRBD1, 6 bases. Germline V CDR1 and CDR2: SGHDT, YYEEEE. The CDR3 loop spans 15 amino acids. V gave up 4 bases and J gave up 0 bases, with 11 bases separating them. CDR3 coding DNA: TGTGCCAGCAGCCCAGGGGCCGCAGCCAAAAACATTCAGTACTTC. Translated: CASSPGAAAKNIQYF.

The rearrangement links TRBV7-3 to TRBJ1-1, with 7 positions matching TRBD1. J gave up 0 bases and V 5 bases, and 3 bases lay outside the gene matches. CDR1 and CDR2 from the germline V gene are SGHTA and FQGTGA. This CDR3 is 14 amino acids long. The chain's CDR3 is CASSPQGMNTEAFF. CDR3 DNA sequence: TGTGCCAGCAGCCCACAGGGGATGAACACTGAAGCTTTCTTT.

The rearrangement links TRBV5-1 to TRBJ2-5; D unclear. Trimming pared 7 bases from V and 3 bases from J, leaving 16 bases between. The germline V gene has CDR1 SGHRS and CDR2 YFSETQ. This CDR3 has 14 amino acids. The CDR3 coding sequence is TGCGCCAGCTCCCCCACGAGACGGGAAGAGACCCAGTACTTC. It specifies CASSPTRREETQYF.